Given below is one T cell receptor (beta chain) in context. This sample is drawn from a study of T cell changes during pregnancy in multiple sclerosis. The protocol was immunoSEQ multiplex PCR, while the TCRdb copy is restricted to in-frame clones and leaves out a portion. Found here are approximately 25,000 clones, roughly 91% of them singletons; the top ten hold over 0.6%. Germline V gene data show CDR1 as MNHNS and CDR2 as SASEGT. This CDR3 is built from 13 residues. Trimming removed 7 bases from V and 3 bases from J; junction bases left unmatched: 6. The TCR comes from a female donor in good health, enrolled as a control in a pregnancy study. The sequences come from CD4+ T cells from peripheral blood mononuclear cells, collected in the first trimester of pregnancy. This chain links TRBV6-1 with TRBJ2-7, with TRBD1 matching over 7 bases. Written as DNA, the CDR3 is TGTGCCAGCACCAGGGACAGAGGCTACGAGCAGTACTTC. Translation: CASTRDRGYEQYF.